These 25 T cell receptor beta chains originate from one sample sequenced in a study of CD8 T cells in ankylosing spondylitis. TCRdb used MiXCR to reprocess the 5' RACE reads, holding one entry per CDR3 protein. The sample carries 210,000 or so distinct CDR3 sequences, under 8.5% recorded once. Sequenced input: blood, either unsorted or a sorted T cell fraction (not recorded which). The receptors here all came from a female donor with ankylosing spondylitis or in good health (not recorded which).

Note on this clonotype: A much larger clone is a single base away; this may be a read error. This sequence joins TRBV7-8 and TRBJ2-7; D perhaps matches TRBD2 (6 bases). The germline CDR1 and CDR2 sequences are SGHVS and FQNEAQ. CDR3 size: 15 residues. In DNA form, the CDR3 reads TGTGCCAGCAGCTTAGGGGACGGGAGCTCCTACGAGCAGTGCTTC. Amino acid sequence: CASSLGDGSSYEQCF.

This clonotype came up a few times. The junction differs from germline at one of its ends, possibly a read error. V and J are TRBV18 and TRBJ2-5; 8 positions agree with TRBD1. The CDR3 is 16 residues long. CDR1 is KGHSH, CDR2 LQKENI, per germline. CDR3 coding DNA: TGTGTCAGCTCACCCGTGACAGGGGAATTCCAAGAGACCCAGTACTTC. Amino acid sequence: CVSSPVTGEFQETQYF.

There are many counts of this clonotype. The chain combines TRBV10-3 with TRBJ2-3; 9 nucleotides agree with TRBD2. Losses at the gene ends were 10 bases for V and 5 bases for J; bases not matched to a gene: 4. The length of the CDR3 is 12 residues. The germline V gene encodes CDR1 ENHRY and CDR2 SYGVKD. The CDR3 loop is CATSGTGDTQYF. DNA for the CDR3: TGTGCCACTAGCGGGACGGGAGATACGCAGTATTTT.

This clonotype was recorded many times. The chain uses TRBV5-1 and TRBJ2-7; D might be TRBD1 (5 bases). V was shortened by 4 bases and J by 1 base, with 15 bases between the two germline ends. This CDR3 has 15 residues. Germline loops: CDR1 SGHRS, CDR2 YFSETQ. The CDR3 nucleotides read TGCGCCAGCAGCCTGGACACTTATACGTCCTACGAGCAGTACTTC. Translated: CASSLDTYTSYEQYF.

This clonotype appeared many times. The rearrangement joins TRBV29-1 to TRBJ1-1; D might be TRBD1 (5 bases). The CDR3 is 13 amino acids. Germline V gene data show CDR1 as SQVTM and CDR2 as ANQGSEA. V shed 4 bases and J shed 6 bases, with 15 bases lying between them. In DNA form, the CDR3 reads TGCAGCGTTGTCGGGGGGACCGTCGCTGAAGCTTTCTTT. Translation: CSVVGGTVAEAFF.

This clonotype was seen repeatedly, ten times or more. The V call is TRBV12-3 or TRBV12-4, the J call TRBJ1-2, with a possible D match to TRBD1 (6 bases). The CDR3 covers 15 residues. Trimming cost V 8 bases and J 1 base, with 17 bases left between them. CDR3 bases: TGTGCCAGCGTCGACGGGGGGCACAATAACTATGGCTACACCTTC. Translated, it gives CASVDGGHNNYGYTF.

The table lists this clonotype with many counts. The rearrangement links TRBV25-1 to TRBJ2-3; 11 positions agree with TRBD2. The length of the CDR3 is 16 residues. The trim removed 1 base at V and 6 bases at J, leaving 6 bases unmatched. Looked up from germline, CDR1 is MGHDK and CDR2 is SYGVNS. DNA for the CDR3: TGTGCCAGCAGTGAATCTCGGGCTAGCGGGAGGGATACGCAGTATTTT. It specifies CASSESRASGRDTQYF.

This clonotype was observed a single time. A clone one base away is much larger, so this may be a read error. CDR3 DNA: TGTGCCAGCAGCCAGTTGAACATTGAAGCTTTCTTT. Amino acids: CASSQLNIEAFF. The chain combines TRBV3-1 with TRBJ1-1; D remains ambiguous. Germline-derived CDR1 and CDR2 are LGHDT and YNNKEL (reference sequence). This CDR3 has 12 residues.

The table lists this clonotype with many counts. The chain employs TRBV3-1 and TRBJ1-1, with 11 bases lining up with TRBD1. CDR3 length: 15 amino acids. Looked up from germline, CDR1 is LGHDT and CDR2 is YNNKEL (reference sequence). The junction had 5 bases not matched to a gene; V was cut back by 3 bases and J by 5 bases. CDR3 amino acids: CASSHGDRGFTEAFF. DNA of the CDR3: TGTGCCAGCAGCCACGGGGACAGGGGGTTTACTGAAGCTTTCTTT.

This clonotype was picked up many times. Without the conserved terminal phenylalanine or tryptophan, this CDR3 likely stems from a read error. The rearrangement joins TRBV6-1 to TRBJ2-7, with 10 bases identical to TRBD2. CDR3 length equals 17 residues. The J segment lost 0 bases and the V segment lost 6 bases, leaving 11 bases of the junction unmatched. Per germline, CDR1 MNHNS and CDR2 SASEGT. CDR3 loop: CASSVGGGLASSYEQYR. CDR3 nucleotides: TGTGCCAGCAGCGTGGGAGGGGGACTAGCGTCCTCCTACGAGCAGTACCGT.

This clonotype occurred many times. J is TRBJ2-4 and V is TRBV19, with 7 bases aligning to TRBD2. This CDR3 has 17 residues. V gave up 6 bases and J gave up 3 bases; unmatched junction bases: 14. From germline, CDR1 is LNHDA and CDR2 SQIVND (reference sequence). This CDR3 reads CASRRLAGRVGKNIQYF. DNA of the CDR3: TGTGCCAGTAGGAGGTTAGCGGGTCGGGTAGGCAAAAACATTCAGTACTTC.

In this sample, this clonotype turned up many times. V is TRBV7-2 and J is TRBJ2-7; tentative D call: TRBD2 (5 bases). With 1 base removed from V and 4 bases from J, the gap between germline ends came to 11 bases. Germline V gene data show CDR1 as SGHTA and CDR2 as FQGNSA. There are 14 residues in the CDR3. CDR3 nucleotides: TGTGCCAGCAGCTTAGTACTAGACCTATACGAGCAGTACTTC. It translates to CASSLVLDLYEQYF.

On this clonotype itself: A much larger clonotype is one base distant, so this may be a read error. V gene TRBV20-1 combines with J gene TRBJ1-5; no clear D gene. The length of the CDR3 is 14 residues. CDR1 and CDR2 (germline): DFQATT, SNEGSKA (reference sequence). The V end was cut by 3 bases, the J end by 5 bases, with 14 bases between. CDR3 region: CSASGEITDQPQHF. CDR3 sequence (DNA): TGCAGTGCTAGTGGAGAGATAACCGATCAGCCCCAGCATTTT.

In its sample, this clonotype was seen many times. The rearrangement uses TRBV7-8 and TRBJ2-5; 7 nucleotides line up with TRBD1. CDR3 length: 13 amino acids. Losses at the gene ends were 1 base for V and 6 bases for J; bases not matched to a gene: 2. Germline assignment: CDR1 SGHVS and CDR2 FQNEAQ. The CDR3 loop reads CASSLDRGKTQYF. The CDR3 bases are TGTGCCAGCAGCTTAGACAGGGGAAAGACCCAGTACTTC. Full variable domain (rest looked up from reference TRBV7-8 and TRBJ2-5): GAGVSQSPRYKVAKRGQDVALRCDPISGHVSLFWYQQALGQGPEFLTYFQNEAQLDKSGLPSDRFFAERPEGSVSTLKIQRTQQEDSAVYLCASSLDRGKTQYFGPGTRLLVL.

This clonotype was counted ten times or more. This chain connects TRBV5-5 to TRBJ2-3; D may be TRBD2 (6 bases). CDR1 and CDR2 from the germline V gene are SGHKS and YYEKEE (reference sequence). The V end lost 3 bases, the J end lost 4 bases, and 18 bases lay between the germline ends. The CDR3 covers 16 residues. In DNA, the CDR3 is TGTGCCAGCAGCTCTTTACTAGCCCGAGGGGCAGATACGCAGTATTTT. Translation: CASSSLLARGADTQYF.

V is TRBV14 and J is TRBJ2-1, with D possibly TRBD1 on 5 matching bases. CDR1 is SGHDN, CDR2 FVKESK, per germline. CDR3 length: 14 amino acids. V lost 4 bases, J lost 7 bases, and 14 bases lay in between. In DNA form, the CDR3 reads TGTGCCAGCAGCCCGCTCCGGGCAGGGAATGAGCAGTTCTTC. Protein: CASSPLRAGNEQFF.

Many counts were recorded for this clonotype. The chain is built from TRBV20-1 and TRBJ2-3, with 9 bases identical to TRBD2. The CDR3 sequence is 14 residues long. Germline assignment: CDR1 DFQATT and CDR2 SNEGSKA (reference sequence). J was trimmed by 0 bases and V by 6 bases; bases with no gene match: 4. The CDR3 bases are TGCAGTGCCCAACTAGCGGGTAGCACAGATACGCAGTATTTT. Its translation is CSAQLAGSTDTQYF.

This clonotype was observed many times. The J gene is TRBJ1-2, the V gene TRBV12-3 or TRBV12-4; tentative D call: TRBD1 (6 bases). Trimming pared 3 bases from V and 7 bases from J, leaving 12 bases between. The CDR3 consists of 13 residues. This CDR3 reads CASSFWGPGGYTF. CDR3 coding DNA: TGTGCCAGCAGTTTCTGGGGGCCGGGTGGCTACACCTTC.

This clonotype was detected ten times or more. This rearrangement joins TRBV3-1 to TRBJ2-5; TRBD2 matches at 10 bases. The CDR3 has 16 amino acids. V dropped 0 bases and J dropped 5; count of bases not matched to a gene: 6. Germline loops: CDR1 LGHDT, CDR2 YNNKEL (reference sequence). The CDR3, as DNA: TGTGCCAGCAGCCAAGAGAGCCTAGCGGGAGTGGAGACCCAGTACTTC. Protein: CASSQESLAGVETQYF.

In its sample, this clonotype was seen many times. J is TRBJ2-1 and V is TRBV6-2 or TRBV6-3; TRBD2 aligns across 10 bases. CDR1 and CDR2 (germline): MNHEY, SVGEGT. CDR3 length: 13 amino acids. Trimming took 9 bases from V and 4 from J; bases not matched to a gene: 3. CDR3 nucleotides: TGTGCCAGTCTAGCGGGAGTGTACAATGAGCAGTTCTTC. As protein: CASLAGVYNEQFF.

This clonotype was detected ten times or more. CDR3 coding DNA: TGTGCCAGCAGCCGGGACAGGGGGCTCACAGATACGCAGTATTTT. It encodes CASSRDRGLTDTQYF. The V gene is TRBV5-6, the J gene TRBJ2-3; 12 nucleotides align to TRBD1. Germline values: CDR1 SGHDT, CDR2 YYEEEE. V lost 4 bases, J lost 2 bases, and 2 bases stayed unmatched. CDR3 length: 15 amino acids.

As for this clonotype: A much larger clone lies one base from this, so it may be a read error. The rearrangement joins TRBV3-1 to TRBJ2-5; perhaps TRBD1 as D (5 bases). Germline-derived CDR1 and CDR2 are LGHDT and YNNKEL (reference sequence). The CDR3 spans 15 residues. DNA for the CDR3: TGTACCAGCAGCCAAGATCAGGGCTTGGGAGAGACCCAGTACTTC. Translating it yields CTSSQDQGLGETQYF.

The gene calls are TRBV27 and TRBJ1-5, with a tentative D call TRBD1 (5 bases). From germline, CDR1 is MNHEY and CDR2 SMNVEV (reference sequence). This CDR3 spans 14 amino acids. V was cut by 5 bases and J by 2 bases, with 10 bases left in between. The CDR3 loop is CASSARVGNQPQHF. CDR3 nucleotide sequence: TGTGCCAGCAGTGCCAGGGTCGGCAATCAGCCCCAGCATTTT.

This clonotype was observed at least ten times. In nucleotides, the CDR3 is TGCAGCCTAACTCTAGCGGTAAATGCAGATACGCAGTATTTT. As protein: CSLTLAVNADTQYF. The rearrangement uses TRBV20-1 and TRBJ2-3, with TRBD2 matching 7 bases. This CDR3 is 14 amino acids long. The germline V gene encodes CDR1 DFQATT and CDR2 SNEGSKA (reference sequence).

This clonotype was observed many times. The V call is TRBV10-3, the J call TRBJ2-3; 8 positions agree with TRBD2. The CDR3 is 16 amino acids. Germline CDR1 ENHRY, CDR2 SYGVKD. V lost 0 bases and J lost 4; bases outside the gene matches: 6. The CDR3, as DNA: TGTGCCATCAGTGAGTCTGGGACTAGTAAAGCAGATACGCAGTATTTT. Translating gives CAISESGTSKADTQYF.